The present T cell receptor (beta chain) was sequenced within a study of blood T cell repertoires in COVID-19. Across the whole study: Specimens from acute and convalescent COVID-19 originated in the United States, Italy and Spain. PBMCs, B-cell-depleted T cells, or T cells were the source of the cDNA or gDNA that made up the material.

Participants were aged about 18 to 100 years from around 24 US areas. Recovered participants had two consecutive negative NP/OP PCR tests, healthcare professional clearance, or symptom resolution. Only in-frame clones appear in the TCRdb table, and some are missing; sequencing was by immunoSEQ multiplex PCR. This table holds 300,000 to 350,000 clones, 75% to 90% found once. This CDR3 region has 12 residues. Trimming pared 2 bases from V and 6 bases from J, leaving 11 bases between. CDR1 GTSNPN and CDR2 SVGIG come from the germline V gene (reference sequence). The sample holds one count of this clone. Material for sequencing was PBMCs or T cells enriched from blood (not recorded which). This TCR derives from a man younger than 40 who had recovered from COVID-19. The chain uses TRBV30 and TRBJ2-7; D gene unclear. In DNA, the CDR3 is TGTGCCTGGAGTCCCCCGCCGGGCGAGCAGTACTTC. It is translated as CAWSPPPGEQYF.